The 20 T cell receptor beta chains below were found in one sample sequenced in a study of CD39 and CD103 CD8 tumor-infiltrating T cells. Method: immunoSEQ multiplex PCR; TCRdb's copy keeps in-frame clones and lacks some. The data show around 1,500 clones, 55% seen once. The sample taken for sequencing was CD39- CD103+ CD8+ T cells sorted from the tumor. The subset here: CD103+CD39- single-positive CD45RA- CD8 T cells. The receptors originated from a human donor with head and neck squamous cell carcinoma.

V and J are TRBV7-9 and TRBJ1-5; 7 bases agree with TRBD1. Germline V CDR1 and CDR2: SEHNR, FQNEAQ (reference sequence). This CDR3 region has 15 residues. The ends lost 5 bases at V and 4 bases at J; junction bases unmatched: 8. This CDR3 reads CASSPYPGGNQPQHF. CDR3 DNA: TGTGCCAGCAGCCCATATCCAGGGGGGAATCAGCCCCAGCATTTT.

In its sample, this clone was seen a few times. V and J are TRBV28 and TRBJ2-7; no reliable D call. CDR1 is MDHEN and CDR2 is SYDVKM in the germline V gene. The ends were cut back, 1 base at V and 0 bases at J, with 7 bases in the middle. The CDR3 contains 14 residues. The CDR3 nucleotides are TGTGCCAGCAGTTTATTCCAGCGCTCCTACGAGCAGTACTTC. Translating gives CASSLFQRSYEQYF. Supplemented by reference TRBV28 and TRBJ2-7, the full variable domain reads DVKVTQSSRYLVKRTGEKVFLECVQDMDHENMFWYRQDPGLGLRLIYFSYDVKMKEKGDIPEGYSVSREKKERFSLILESASTNQTSMYLCASSLFQRSYEQYFGPGTRLTVT.

This clone ranks as large (0.1 to 1%). The chain joins TRBV10-3 to TRBJ2-7; 9 nucleotides line up with TRBD1. CDR1 and CDR2 from the germline V gene are ENHRY and SYGVKD. This CDR3 contains 15 residues. Unmatched junction bases numbered 4, after V lost 0 bases and J lost 4 bases. The CDR3 DNA reads TGTGCCATCAGTGAGTCAGGGACAGGGTATTACGAGCAGTACTTC. It codes for CAISESGTGYYEQYF.

This chain joins TRBV28 and TRBJ1-2; TRBD1 might be the D (5 bases). The V gene lost 8 bases and the J gene lost 2 bases, with 18 bases spanning the gap. Germline V lookup: CDR1 MDHEN, CDR2 SYDVKM. CDR3 length: 15 residues. The CDR3 DNA follows: TGTGCCAGCTGGACCCTGGACAACCTAAACTATGGCTACACCTTC. This codes for CASWTLDNLNYGYTF.

J is TRBJ2-7 and V is TRBV27; TRBD2 agrees at 12 bases. Germline lookup yields CDR1 MNHEY and CDR2 SMNVEV (reference sequence). CDR3 length: 15 amino acids. V lost 6 bases and J lost 2; bases outside the gene matches: 5. This chain's CDR3 is CASSVTSGGTYEQYF. The CDR3 DNA follows: TGTGCCAGCAGCGTGACTAGCGGGGGTACCTACGAGCAGTACTTC.

V gene TRBV7-9 combines with J gene TRBJ1-3; the D is unclear. CDR1 and CDR2 from the germline V gene are SEHNR and FQNEAQ (reference sequence). This CDR3 is built from 15 residues. V lost 8 bases and J lost 3, with 17 bases in between. The CDR3, as DNA: TGTGCCAGCCGCCCCCCGGGTCCTCTTGGAAACACCATATATTTT. Its protein product is CASRPPGPLGNTIYF.

This clone has just a few counts. The chain has TRBV2 and TRBJ1-4; TRBD1 aligns across 8 bases. The CDR3 runs 16 residues. The junction had 12 bases not matched to a gene; V was cut back by 6 bases and J by 6 bases. The germline CDR1 and CDR2 sequences are SNHLY and FYNNEI. Here the CDR3 reads CASRGLDRVPYEKLFF. CDR3 bases: TGTGCCAGCAGGGGATTGGACAGGGTACCTTATGAAAAACTGTTTTTT.

The chain has TRBV5-1 and TRBJ1-4; TRBD1 agrees at 11 bases. The V gene's germline CDR1 is SGHRS and CDR2 YFSETQ. This CDR3 is 17 amino acids long. V was pared by 4 bases and J by 4 bases, with 9 bases of the junction left unmatched. The CDR3, as DNA: TGCGCCAGCAGCCCAGAGGGACAGGGGGTTAATAATGAAAAACTGTTTTTT. Amino acid sequence: CASSPEGQGVNNEKLFF.

This chain connects TRBV6-5 to TRBJ2-6, with a tentative D call TRBD2 (5 bases). CDR3 length: 14 amino acids. The germline V gene has CDR1 MNHEY and CDR2 SVGAGI. V lost 4 bases and J 2 bases, leaving 6 bases between the germline ends. Written as DNA, the CDR3 is TGTGCCAGCAGTTCCGGGGCTGGGGCCAACGTCCTGACTTTC. Protein sequence: CASSSGAGANVLTF.

The rearrangement joins TRBV7-8 to TRBJ2-7; 9 positions agree with TRBD1. Germline assignment: CDR1 SGHVS and CDR2 FQNEAQ. CDR3 length: 17 residues. The V gene end was trimmed by 5 bases and the J gene end by 1 base; junction bases not matched to a gene: 12. CDR3 amino acids: CASSIFTQGARSYEQYF. CDR3 bases: TGTGCCAGCAGCATATTCACACAGGGGGCAAGGTCCTACGAGCAGTACTTC. Looking up the rest from reference TRBV7-8 and TRBJ2-7 gives the full variable domain: GAGVSQSPRYKVAKRGQDVALRCDPISGHVSLFWYQQALGQGPEFLTYFQNEAQLDKSGLPSDRFFAERPEGSVSTLKIQRTQQEDSAVYLCASSIFTQGARSYEQYFGPGTRLTVT.

This clone was detected only a few times. The genes are TRBV7-9 and TRBJ1-1; D may be TRBD1 (5 bases). This CDR3 contains 14 residues. Germline CDR1 SEHNR, CDR2 FQNEAQ (reference sequence). V was cut by 1 base and J by 2 bases, with 8 bases left in between. The CDR3 nucleotides are TGTGCCAGCAGCTTAGATGGGGGAAACACTGAAGCTTTCTTT. This codes for CASSLDGGNTEAFF.

The chain links TRBV5-5 to TRBJ1-5; 7 bases line up with TRBD1. With 3 bases clipped from V and 4 bases from J, the junction kept 7 bases outside the gene matches. CDR3 length: 15 amino acids. Germline CDR1 reads SGHKS; CDR2 reads YYEKEE (reference sequence). CDR3 residues: CASSSTLQGNQPQHF. The CDR3 DNA reads as TGTGCCAGCAGCTCCACACTACAGGGGAATCAGCCCCAGCATTTT.

The chain uses TRBV4-1 and TRBJ2-7, with 10 bases aligning to TRBD1. The CDR3 runs 16 residues. CDR1 and CDR2 (germline): MGHRA, YSYEKL. V lost 4 bases, J lost 3 bases, and 9 bases stayed unmatched. CDR3 amino acids: CASSPSPGQGNYEQYF. The DNA of the CDR3 is TGCGCCAGCAGCCCTTCCCCGGGACAGGGGAACTACGAGCAGTACTTC.

The chain is built from TRBV5-1 and TRBJ2-7; the D gene is possibly TRBD1 (6 bases). The CDR3 contains 16 residues. V lost 4 bases to trimming and J lost 2 bases, with 19 bases between them. CDR1 is SGHRS and CDR2 is YFSETQ in the germline V gene. CDR3 residues: CASSLEAVWGPYEQYF. CDR3 DNA sequence: TGCGCCAGCAGCCTGGAGGCGGTGTGGGGGCCCTACGAGCAGTACTTC.

The rearrangement uses TRBV19 and TRBJ1-1; TRBD1 agrees at 9 bases. V lost 4 bases, J lost 1 base, and 7 bases stayed unmatched. CDR1 and CDR2 from the germline V gene are LNHDA and SQIVND (reference sequence). The length of the CDR3 is 16 residues. CDR3 region: CASSTRGQGPNTEAFF. The DNA of the CDR3 is TGTGCCAGTAGTACCCGGGGACAGGGACCGAACACTGAAGCTTTCTTT.

This chain uses TRBV28 with TRBJ1-6, with D unclear. Per germline, CDR1 MDHEN and CDR2 SYDVKM. This CDR3 spans 15 amino acids. The V end was cut by 3 bases, the J end by 9 bases, with 15 bases between. The CDR3 sequence: CASSLGGGEASPLHF. CDR3 nucleotides: TGTGCCAGCAGTTTGGGAGGTGGGGAGGCTTCACCCCTCCACTTT.

This clone has only a few counts. The chain has TRBV4-2 and TRBJ1-1; TRBD1 might be the D (5 bases). The CDR3 length is 14 residues. V was clipped by 5 bases and J by 5 bases, with 15 bases between them. The germline V gene has CDR1 LGHNA and CDR2 YNFKEQ. The DNA of the CDR3 is TGTGCCAGCAGCGTGTGGGGTGGGGGTACTGAAGCTTTCTTT. Translated: CASSVWGGGTEAFF.

This clone turned up a few times. An end of the junction does not agree with germline; a read error may underlie this. The rearrangement uses TRBV13 and TRBJ1-2; TRBD1 aligns across 7 bases. The germline CDR1 and CDR2 sequences are PRHDT and FYEKMQ (reference sequence). The CDR3 runs 15 residues. The CDR3 sequence: CASTLGQGVRYGYTF. CDR3 sequence (DNA): TGTGCCAGCACCTTAGGGCAGGGGGTGAGGTATGGCTACACCTTC. Full variable domain (outside the CDR3, taken from reference TRBV13 and TRBJ1-2): AAGVIQSPRHLIKEKRETATLKCYPIPRHDTVYWYQQGPGQDPQFLISFYEKMQSDKGSIPDRFSAQQFSDYHSELNMSSLELGDSALYFCASTLGQGVRYGYTFGSGTRLTVV.

This clone showed up just a few times. The rearrangement joins TRBV5-6 to TRBJ2-3, with unresolved D. CDR1 is SGHDT and CDR2 is YYEEEE in the germline V gene. The CDR3 is 15 residues long. V was trimmed by 1 base and J by 2 bases, leaving 11 bases between them. CDR3 amino acids: CASSLPSEYTDTQYF. CDR3 coding DNA: TGTGCCAGCAGCTTGCCAAGCGAATACACAGATACGCAGTATTTT.

This clone came up a few times. The rearrangement joins TRBV29-1 to TRBJ2-2, with D uncertain. Trimming took off 7 bases at V and 0 bases at J, with 9 bases between the two ends. The CDR3 has 13 residues. Germline assignment: CDR1 SQVTM and CDR2 ANQGSEA. DNA for the CDR3: TGCAGCGCCACAGCCGCGAACACCGGGGAGCTGTTTTTT. This codes for CSATAANTGELFF.